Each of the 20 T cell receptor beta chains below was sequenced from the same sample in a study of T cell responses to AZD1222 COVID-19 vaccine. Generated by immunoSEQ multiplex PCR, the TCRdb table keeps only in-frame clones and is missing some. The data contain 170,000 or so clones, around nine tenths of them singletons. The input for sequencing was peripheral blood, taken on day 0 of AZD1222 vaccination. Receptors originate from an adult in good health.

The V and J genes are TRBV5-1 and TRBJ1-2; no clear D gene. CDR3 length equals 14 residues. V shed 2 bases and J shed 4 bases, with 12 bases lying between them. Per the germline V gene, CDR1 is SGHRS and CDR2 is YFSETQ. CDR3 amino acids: CASSLSPGSYGYTF. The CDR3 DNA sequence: TGCGCCAGCAGCTTATCTCCGGGCAGCTATGGCTACACCTTC.

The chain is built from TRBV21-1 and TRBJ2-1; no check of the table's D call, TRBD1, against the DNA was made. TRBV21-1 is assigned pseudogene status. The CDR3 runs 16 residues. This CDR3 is CASTFSGTGVHNEQFF. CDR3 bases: TGTGCCAGCACCTTCTCAGGGACAGGTGTTCACAATGAGCAGTTCTTC.

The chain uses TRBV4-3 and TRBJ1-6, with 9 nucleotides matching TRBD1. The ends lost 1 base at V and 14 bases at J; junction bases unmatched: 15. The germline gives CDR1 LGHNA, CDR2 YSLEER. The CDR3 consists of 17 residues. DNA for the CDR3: TGCGCCAGCAGCCAAGCGGGAGCCGGGACAGGGAAATATACCCTCCACTTT. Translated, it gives CASSQAGAGTGKYTLHF.

CDR3 amino acids: CASRRGSSYEQYF. CDR3 sequence (DNA): TGTGCCAGCAGACGCGGGAGCTCCTACGAGCAGTACTTC. The chain joins TRBV3-1 (or the pseudogene TRBV3-2) to TRBJ2-7; 7 nucleotides line up with TRBD2. Germline V gene sequence: CDR1 LGHDT, CDR2 YNNKEL (reference sequence). The CDR3 consists of 13 residues. With V trimmed by 6 bases and J by 0 bases, 2 bases remained unmatched.

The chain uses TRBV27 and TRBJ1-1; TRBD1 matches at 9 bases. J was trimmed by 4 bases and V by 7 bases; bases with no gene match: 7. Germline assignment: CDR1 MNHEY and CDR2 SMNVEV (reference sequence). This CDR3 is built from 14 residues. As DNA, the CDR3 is TGTGCCAGCATGCACAGGGGGCTTGGCACTGAAGCTTTCTTT. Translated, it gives CASMHRGLGTEAFF.

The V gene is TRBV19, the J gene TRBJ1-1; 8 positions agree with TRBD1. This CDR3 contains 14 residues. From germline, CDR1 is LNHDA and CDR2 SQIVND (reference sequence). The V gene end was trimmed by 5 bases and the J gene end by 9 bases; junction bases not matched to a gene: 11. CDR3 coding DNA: TGTGCCAGTAGTTTCCCTGGACAGGGTAGGAAAGCTTTCTTT. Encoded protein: CASSFPGQGRKAFF.

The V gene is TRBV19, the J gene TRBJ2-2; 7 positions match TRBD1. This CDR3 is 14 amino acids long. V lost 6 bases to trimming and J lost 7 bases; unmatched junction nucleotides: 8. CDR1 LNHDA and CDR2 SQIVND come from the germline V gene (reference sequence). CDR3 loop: CASSIDRAGGELFF. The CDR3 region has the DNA TGTGCCAGTAGCATCGACAGGGCTGGCGGGGAGCTGTTTTTT.

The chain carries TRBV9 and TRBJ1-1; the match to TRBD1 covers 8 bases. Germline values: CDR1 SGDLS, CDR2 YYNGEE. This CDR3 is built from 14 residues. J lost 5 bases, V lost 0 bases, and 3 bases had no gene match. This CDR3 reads CASSVGQGATEAFF. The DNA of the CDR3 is TGTGCCAGCAGCGTAGGGCAGGGGGCTACTGAAGCTTTCTTT.

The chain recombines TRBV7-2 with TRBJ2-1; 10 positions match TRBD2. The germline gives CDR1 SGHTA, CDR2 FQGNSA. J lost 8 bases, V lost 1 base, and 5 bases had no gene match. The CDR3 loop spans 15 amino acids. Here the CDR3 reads CASSLGLAGADEQFF. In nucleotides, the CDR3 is TGTGCCAGCAGCTTAGGCCTAGCGGGGGCAGATGAGCAGTTCTTC.

The CDR3 is CASSPLEGGTEAFF. CDR3 in DNA: TGCGCCAGCAGCCCTTTGGAAGGAGGCACTGAAGCTTTCTTT. The rearrangement uses TRBV4-1 and TRBJ1-1, with D unclear. This CDR3 is built from 14 residues. V gave up 4 bases and J gave up 4 bases, with 13 bases separating them. Per the germline V gene, CDR1 is MGHRA and CDR2 is YSYEKL.

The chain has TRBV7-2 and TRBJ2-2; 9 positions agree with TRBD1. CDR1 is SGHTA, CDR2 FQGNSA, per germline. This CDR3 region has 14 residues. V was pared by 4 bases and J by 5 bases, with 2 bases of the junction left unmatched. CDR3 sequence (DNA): TGTGCCAGCAGCTGGGGACAGGGAACCGGGGAGCTGTTTTTT. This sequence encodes CASSWGQGTGELFF.

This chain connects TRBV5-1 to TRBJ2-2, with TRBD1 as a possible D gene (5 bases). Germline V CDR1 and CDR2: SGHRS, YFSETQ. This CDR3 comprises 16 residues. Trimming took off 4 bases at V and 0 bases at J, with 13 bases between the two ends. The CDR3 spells CASSSTGDANTGELFF. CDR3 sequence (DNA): TGCGCCAGCAGCAGTACAGGAGACGCGAACACCGGGGAGCTGTTTTTT. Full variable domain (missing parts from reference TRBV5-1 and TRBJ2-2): KAGVTQTPRYLIKTRGQQVTLSCSPISGHRSVSWYQQTPGQGLQFLFEYFSETQRNKGNFPGRFSGRQFSNSRSEMNVSTLELGDSALYLCASSSTGDANTGELFFGEGSRLTVL.

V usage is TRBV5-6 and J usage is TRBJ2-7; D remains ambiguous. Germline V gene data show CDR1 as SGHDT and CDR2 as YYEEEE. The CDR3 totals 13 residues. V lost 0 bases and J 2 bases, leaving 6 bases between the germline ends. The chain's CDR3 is CASSLEGPYEQYF. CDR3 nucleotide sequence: TGTGCCAGCAGCTTGGAAGGGCCCTACGAGCAGTACTTC.

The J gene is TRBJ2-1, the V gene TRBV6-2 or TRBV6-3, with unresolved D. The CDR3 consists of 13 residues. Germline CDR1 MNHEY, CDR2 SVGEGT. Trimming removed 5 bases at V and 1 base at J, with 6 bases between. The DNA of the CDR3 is TGTGCCAGCAGTCTCAGATCCTACAATGAGCAGTTCTTC. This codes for CASSLRSYNEQFF.

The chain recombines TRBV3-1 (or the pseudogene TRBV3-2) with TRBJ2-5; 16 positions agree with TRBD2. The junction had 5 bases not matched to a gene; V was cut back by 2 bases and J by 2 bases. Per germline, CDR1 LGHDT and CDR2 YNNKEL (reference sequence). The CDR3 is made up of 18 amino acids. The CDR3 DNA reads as TGTGCCAGCAGCCAACACCCGGGACTAGCGGGGGGGCAAGAGACCCAGTACTTC. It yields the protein CASSQHPGLAGGQETQYF.

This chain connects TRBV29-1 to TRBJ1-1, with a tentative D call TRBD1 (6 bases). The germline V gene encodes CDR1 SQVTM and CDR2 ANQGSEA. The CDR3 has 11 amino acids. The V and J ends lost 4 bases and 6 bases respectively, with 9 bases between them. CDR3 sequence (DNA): TGCAGCGTTGCCGGGACATCTGAAGCTTTCTTT. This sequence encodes CSVAGTSEAFF.

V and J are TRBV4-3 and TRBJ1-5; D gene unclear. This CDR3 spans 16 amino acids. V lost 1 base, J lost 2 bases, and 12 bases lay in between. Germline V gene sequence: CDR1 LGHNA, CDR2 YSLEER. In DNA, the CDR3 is TGCGCCAGCAGCCAAGTCGCGGGAGAAGGCAATCAGCCCCAGCATTTT. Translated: CASSQVAGEGNQPQHF.

CDR3 region: CAISDQGGANSPLHF. The CDR3 DNA reads TGTGCCATCAGTGACCAGGGGGGCGCTAATTCACCCCTCCACTTT. The J gene is TRBJ1-6, the V gene TRBV10-3; 7 bases map to TRBD1. Germline assignment: CDR1 ENHRY and CDR2 SYGVKD. CDR3 size: 15 residues. Trimming removed 3 bases from V and 6 bases from J; junction bases left unmatched: 5.

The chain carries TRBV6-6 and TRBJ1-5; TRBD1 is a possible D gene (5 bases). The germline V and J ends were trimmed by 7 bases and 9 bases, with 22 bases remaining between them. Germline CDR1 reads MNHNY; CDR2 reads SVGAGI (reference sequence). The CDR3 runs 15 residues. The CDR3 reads CASIQTGLLGVPQHF. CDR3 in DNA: TGTGCCAGCATCCAGACGGGGCTTCTCGGGGTGCCCCAGCATTTT.

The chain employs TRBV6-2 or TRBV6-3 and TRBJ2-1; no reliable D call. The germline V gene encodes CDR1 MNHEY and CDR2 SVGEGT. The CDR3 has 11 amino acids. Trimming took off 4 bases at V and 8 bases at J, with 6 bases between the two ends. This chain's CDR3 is CASSSLHEQFF. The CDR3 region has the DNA TGTGCCAGCAGTTCGCTCCATGAGCAGTTCTTC.